The rows below give T cell receptor beta chains drawn from one sample of a study of CD8 T cells in ankylosing spondylitis. TCRdb itself ran the 5' RACE reads through MiXCR, one entry per CDR3 protein. Of roughly 170,000 distinct CDR3 sequences in the sample, 9.8% are singletons; the top ten hold about 15%. The sample comprised blood, either unsorted or a sorted T cell fraction (not recorded which). The source of these receptors is a female donor with ankylosing spondylitis or in good health (not recorded which). Both conserved end residues are trimmed from each CDR3.

v_call,j_call,cdr3_aa
TRBV5-5,TRBJ1-6,ASSLGRGRGSYNSPLH
TRBV4-2,TRBJ2-7,ASSQAGGGTRYEQY
TRBV5-5,TRBJ1-6,ASSSGQGFDSPLH
TRBV30,TRBJ2-7,AWSVLAGHEQY
TRBV10-3,TRBJ2-3,AISEMLAGGTGSQY
TRBV11-2,TRBJ2-1,ASSPRLAIDEQF
TRBV7-6,TRBJ2-5,ASSELPGRWETQY
TRBV15,TRBJ1-2,ATSGDNYGYT
TRBV6-4,TRBJ2-2,ASSRDSDTGELF
TRBV7-9,TRBJ1-2,ASSPQDNFFNYGYT
TRBV6-1,TRBJ1-1,ASRATTEAF
TRBV12-3/TRBV12-4,TRBJ2-1,ASSYPPERRYNEQF
TRBV7-9,TRBJ2-2,ATSSPGGGRDGELF
TRBV11-2,TRBJ2-3,ASSPWQEDTQY
TRBV27,TRBJ2-7,ASSLSASSEQY
TRBV12-3/TRBV12-4,TRBJ2-7,ASSGPGLAYEQY
TRBV11-2,TRBJ2-6,ASSLPSGLAGSSGANVLT
TRBV27,TRBJ1-1,ASSLSGLGGLKNTEAF
TRBV2,TRBJ2-3,ASSEARSGRNTQY
TRBV7-9,TRBJ2-3,ASSFRIADTQY
TRBV13,TRBJ1-4,ASSSRTGPRATNEKLF
TRBV28,TRBJ1-2,ASRIPLTRDGYT
TRBV9,TRBJ2-5,ASSHGTVQETQY
TRBV12-3/TRBV12-4,TRBJ2-7,ASSLRSGGEQY
TRBV7-6,TRBJ2-1,ASSLESRVAYNEQF
TRBV7-2,TRBJ2-2,ASSRGTGGPTRELF
TRBV29-1,TRBJ2-7,SVGGVSYEQY
TRBV30,TRBJ2-7,AWEGVSYEQY
TRBV6-2/TRBV6-3,TRBJ2-6,ASSYSGANVLT
TRBV20-1,TRBJ2-7,SALGQDRGYELY
TRBV6-2/TRBV6-3,TRBJ2-5,ASSYTASGQETQY
TRBV20-1,TRBJ1-5,SAPGDLLVPQPQH
TRBV6-5,TRBJ2-2,ASSSAGGAEAGELF
TRBV2,TRBJ1-4,ASMDREIRGDEKLF
TRBV7-8,TRBJ2-1,ASSPPGPNEQF
TRBV14,TRBJ1-2,ASSSFEREGRNYGYT
TRBV28,TRBJ2-5,ASRMGKTQY
TRBV19,TRBJ1-1,AVGETEAF
TRBV5-6,TRBJ2-1,ASSGRDIGNEQF
TRBV30,TRBJ1-1,AWSGEGPPGEAF
TRBV4-3,TRBJ1-1,ASSQGRGNTEAF
TRBV24-1,TRBJ1-2,ATSETGDKRDGYT
TRBV11-3,TRBJ2-2,ASSLEGAGRAGELF
TRBV27,TRBJ2-7,ASSPSGHPYEQY
TRBV3-1,TRBJ1-4,ASSQLAAEATNEKLF